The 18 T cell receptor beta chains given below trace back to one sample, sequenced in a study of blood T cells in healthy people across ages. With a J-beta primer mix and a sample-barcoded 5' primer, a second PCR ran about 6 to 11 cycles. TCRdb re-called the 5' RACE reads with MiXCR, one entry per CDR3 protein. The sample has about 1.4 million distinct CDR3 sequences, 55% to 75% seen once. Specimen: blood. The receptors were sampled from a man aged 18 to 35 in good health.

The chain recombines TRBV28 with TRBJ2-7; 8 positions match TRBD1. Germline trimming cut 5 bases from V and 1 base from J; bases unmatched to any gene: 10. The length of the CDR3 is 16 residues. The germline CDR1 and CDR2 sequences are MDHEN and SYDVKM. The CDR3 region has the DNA TGTGCCAGCAGTACCCCGGACAGGGCTACGTCCTACGAGCAGTACTTC. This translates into CASSTPDRATSYEQYF.

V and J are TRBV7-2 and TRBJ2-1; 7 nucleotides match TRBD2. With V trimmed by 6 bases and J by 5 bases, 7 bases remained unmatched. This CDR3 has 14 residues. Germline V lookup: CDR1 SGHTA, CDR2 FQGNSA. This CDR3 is CASRYPGLNNEQFF. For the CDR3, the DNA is TGTGCCAGCAGGTATCCGGGACTAAACAATGAGCAGTTCTTC.

CDR3 region: CASGALTESSYNEQFF. In DNA, the CDR3 is TGCGCCAGCGGGGCCCTGACGGAAAGCTCCTACAATGAGCAGTTCTTC. The chain couples TRBV5-1 to TRBJ2-1, with D possibly being TRBD1 (5 bases). The ends were cut back, 7 bases at V and 0 bases at J, with 17 bases in the middle. Looked up from germline, CDR1 is SGHRS and CDR2 is YFSETQ. The CDR3 is 16 amino acids.

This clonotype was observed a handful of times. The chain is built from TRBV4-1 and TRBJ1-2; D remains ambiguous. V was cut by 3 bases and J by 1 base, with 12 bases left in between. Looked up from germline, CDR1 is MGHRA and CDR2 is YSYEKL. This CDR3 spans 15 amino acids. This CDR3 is CASSQTGRFNYGYTF. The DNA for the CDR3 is TGCGCCAGCAGCCAGACCGGCCGTTTTAACTATGGCTACACCTTC.

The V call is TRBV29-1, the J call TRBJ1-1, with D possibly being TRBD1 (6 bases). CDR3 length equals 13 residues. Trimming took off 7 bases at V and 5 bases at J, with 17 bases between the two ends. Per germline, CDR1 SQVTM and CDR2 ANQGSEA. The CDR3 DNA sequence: TGCAGCGACTCACAGGGAGCTTGGACTGAAGCTTTCTTT. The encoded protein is CSDSQGAWTEAFF.

CDR3 region: CASRPQGGLGNTEAFF. Written as DNA, the CDR3 is TGCGCCAGCAGGCCGCAGGGGGGACTAGGTAACACTGAAGCTTTCTTT. The chain uses TRBV5-1 and TRBJ1-1, with 7 bases identical to TRBD1. The length of the CDR3 is 16 residues. Per germline, CDR1 SGHRS and CDR2 YFSETQ. V lost 5 bases and J lost 2; bases outside the gene matches: 12.

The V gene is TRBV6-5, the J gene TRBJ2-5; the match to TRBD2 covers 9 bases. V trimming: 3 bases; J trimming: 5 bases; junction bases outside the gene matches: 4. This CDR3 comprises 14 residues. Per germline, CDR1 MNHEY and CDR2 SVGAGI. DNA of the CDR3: TGTGCCAGCAGTTATAGCGGGAGTTCGGAGACCCAGTACTTC. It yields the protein CASSYSGSSETQYF.

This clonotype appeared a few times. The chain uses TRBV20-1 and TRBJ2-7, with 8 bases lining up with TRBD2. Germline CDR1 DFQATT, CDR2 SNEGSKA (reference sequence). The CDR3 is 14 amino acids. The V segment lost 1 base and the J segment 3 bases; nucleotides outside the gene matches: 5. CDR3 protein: CSARGTSGNYEQYF. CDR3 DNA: TGCAGTGCTAGAGGCACTAGCGGTAACTACGAGCAGTACTTC.

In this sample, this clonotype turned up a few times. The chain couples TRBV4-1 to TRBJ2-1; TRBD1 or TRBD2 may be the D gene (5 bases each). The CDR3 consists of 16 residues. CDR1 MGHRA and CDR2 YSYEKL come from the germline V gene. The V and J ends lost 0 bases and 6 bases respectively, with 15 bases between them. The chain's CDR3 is CASSQDGGIGLNEQFF. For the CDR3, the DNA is TGCGCCAGCAGCCAAGATGGGGGAATTGGTCTCAATGAGCAGTTCTTC.

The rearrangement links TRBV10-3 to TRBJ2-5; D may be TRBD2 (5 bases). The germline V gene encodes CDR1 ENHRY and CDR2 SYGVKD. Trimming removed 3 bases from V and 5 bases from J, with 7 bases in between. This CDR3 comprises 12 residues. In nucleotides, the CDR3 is TGTGCCATCAGTGAAAGGAGGGAGACCCAGTACTTC. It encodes CAISERRETQYF.

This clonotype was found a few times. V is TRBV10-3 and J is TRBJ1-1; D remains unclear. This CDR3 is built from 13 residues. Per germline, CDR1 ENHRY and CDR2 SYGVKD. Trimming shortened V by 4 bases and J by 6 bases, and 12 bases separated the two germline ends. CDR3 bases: TGTGCCATCAGTGGGGATCCAAGCGCTGAAGCTTTCTTT. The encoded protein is CAISGDPSAEAFF.

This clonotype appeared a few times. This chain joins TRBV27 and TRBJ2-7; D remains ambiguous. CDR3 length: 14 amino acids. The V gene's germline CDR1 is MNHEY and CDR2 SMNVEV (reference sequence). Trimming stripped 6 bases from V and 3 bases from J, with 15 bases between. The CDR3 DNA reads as TGTGCCAGCAGCCCGCGTGGTGTATTCTACGAGCAGTACTTC. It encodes CASSPRGVFYEQYF.

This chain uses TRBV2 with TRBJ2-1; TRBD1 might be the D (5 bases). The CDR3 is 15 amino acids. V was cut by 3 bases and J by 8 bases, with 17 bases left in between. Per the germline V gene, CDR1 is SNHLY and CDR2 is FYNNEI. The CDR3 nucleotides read TGTGCCAGCAGTGAGGGCAGGGCTACAATTGATGAGCAGTTCTTC. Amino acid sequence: CASSEGRATIDEQFF. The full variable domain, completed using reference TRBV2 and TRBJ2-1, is EPEVTQTPSHQVTQMGQEVILRCVPISNHLYFYWYRQILGQKVEFLVSFYNNEISEKSEIFDDQFSVERPDGSNFTLKIRSTKLEDSAMYFCASSEGRATIDEQFFGPGTRLTVL.

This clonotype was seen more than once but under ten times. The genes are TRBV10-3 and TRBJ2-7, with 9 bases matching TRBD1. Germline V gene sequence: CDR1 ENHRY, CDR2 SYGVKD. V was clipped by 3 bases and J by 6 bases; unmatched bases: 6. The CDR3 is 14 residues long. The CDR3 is CAISDPGTGSEQYF. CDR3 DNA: TGTGCCATCAGTGACCCCGGGACAGGGAGCGAGCAGTACTTC.

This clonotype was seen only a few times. CDR3 DNA sequence: TGTGCCAGCAGTAGACTAGCGGGGCGGAGCTCCTACAATGAGCAGTTCTTC. It specifies CASSRLAGRSSYNEQFF. This chain connects TRBV2 to TRBJ2-1, with 11 positions matching TRBD2. Germline V gene data show CDR1 as SNHLY and CDR2 as FYNNEI. The CDR3 length is 17 residues. V lost 5 bases, J lost 0 bases, and 6 bases stayed unmatched. Looking up the rest from reference TRBV2 and TRBJ2-1 gives the full variable domain: EPEVTQTPSHQVTQMGQEVILRCVPISNHLYFYWYRQILGQKVEFLVSFYNNEISEKSEIFDDQFSVERPDGSNFTLKIRSTKLEDSAMYFCASSRLAGRSSYNEQFFGPGTRLTVL.

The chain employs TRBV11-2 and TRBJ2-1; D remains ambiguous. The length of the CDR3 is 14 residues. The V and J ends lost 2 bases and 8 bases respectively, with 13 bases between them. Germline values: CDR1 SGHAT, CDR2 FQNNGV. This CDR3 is CASSLILGQDEQFF. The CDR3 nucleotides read TGTGCCAGCAGCTTAATCCTAGGCCAAGATGAGCAGTTCTTC.

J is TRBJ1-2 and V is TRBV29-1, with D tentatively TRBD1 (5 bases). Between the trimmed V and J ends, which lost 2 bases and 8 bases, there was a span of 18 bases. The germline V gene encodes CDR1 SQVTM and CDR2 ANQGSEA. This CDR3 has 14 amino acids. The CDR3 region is CSVELAGQGRGYTF. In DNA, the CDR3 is TGCAGCGTTGAACTGGCAGGGCAGGGTCGAGGCTACACCTTC.

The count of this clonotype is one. The CDR3: CSEGGTDTQYF. The DNA of the CDR3 is TGCAGTGAAGGGGGCACAGATACGCAGTATTTT. The chain recombines TRBV20-1 with TRBJ2-3, with a possible D match to TRBD1 (5 bases). The CDR3 consists of 11 residues. Germline loops: CDR1 DFQATT, CDR2 SNEGSKA (reference sequence). The V end was cut by 7 bases, the J end by 1 base, with 6 bases between.